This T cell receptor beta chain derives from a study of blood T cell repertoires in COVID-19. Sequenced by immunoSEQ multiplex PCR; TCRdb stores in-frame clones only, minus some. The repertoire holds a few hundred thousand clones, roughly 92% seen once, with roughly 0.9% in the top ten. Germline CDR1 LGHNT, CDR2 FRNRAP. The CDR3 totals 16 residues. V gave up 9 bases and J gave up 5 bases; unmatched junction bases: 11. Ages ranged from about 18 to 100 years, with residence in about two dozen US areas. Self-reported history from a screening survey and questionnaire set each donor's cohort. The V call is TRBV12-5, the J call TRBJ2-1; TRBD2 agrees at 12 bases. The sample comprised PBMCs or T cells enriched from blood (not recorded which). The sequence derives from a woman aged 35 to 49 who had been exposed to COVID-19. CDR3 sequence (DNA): TGTGCTAGCAGTGAGAGACTAGCGGGGGTAAACAATGAGCAGTTCTTC. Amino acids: CASSERLAGVNNEQFF.